One and the same sample provided the 25 T cell receptor beta chains below, sequenced in a study of T cells after yellow fever vaccination. MiXCR was run by TCRdb on the 5' RACE reads, yielding one entry per CDR3 protein. Among over 120,000 distinct CDR3 sequences listed, less than 8.5% were seen once. Source: CD4+ T cells sorted from PBMCs, taken 10 days after the yellow fever booster vaccination. The origin of the receptors is a man younger than 45 who received the YFV17D yellow fever vaccine.

V and J are TRBV7-2 and TRBJ2-3; D not certain. V lost 8 bases to trimming and J lost 6 bases, with 12 bases between them. In germline, CDR1 is SGHTA, CDR2 FQGNSA. The CDR3 consists of 12 residues. DNA for the CDR3: TGTGCCAGCGCTTATAATGGGGATACGCAGTATTTT. Its translation is CASAYNGDTQYF.

In its sample, this clonotype was seen a few times. The rearrangement uses TRBV29-1 and TRBJ1-5; TRBD1 is a possible D gene (6 bases). The ends were cut back, 7 bases at V and 3 bases at J, with 10 bases in the middle. CDR1 is SQVTM, CDR2 ANQGSEA, per germline. This CDR3 contains 12 residues. The CDR3 sequence is CSARDNNQPQHF. The CDR3, as DNA: TGCAGCGCACGGGACAACAATCAGCCCCAGCATTTT.

This clonotype was counted at least ten times. The chain is built from TRBV11-2 and TRBJ2-1; D gene uncertain. V was trimmed by 1 base and J by 8 bases, leaving 6 bases between them. Per germline, CDR1 SGHAT and CDR2 FQNNGV. CDR3 length: 12 amino acids. CDR3 in amino acids: CASSLVGYEQFF. In nucleotides, the CDR3 is TGTGCCAGCAGCTTAGTCGGTTATGAGCAGTTCTTC.

This clonotype has a count of ten or more. The chain uses TRBV28 and TRBJ2-7; 9 bases agree with TRBD1. The CDR3 spans 15 residues. V lost 7 bases and J lost 0; bases outside the gene matches: 7. Germline V lookup: CDR1 MDHEN, CDR2 SYDVKM. CDR3 sequence reads: CASIPGQGFSYEQYF. The CDR3 DNA sequence: TGTGCCAGCATCCCGGGACAGGGCTTCTCCTACGAGCAGTACTTC.

The chain has TRBV29-1 and TRBJ2-7; 7 bases agree with TRBD2. CDR3 length: 13 residues. The J segment lost 3 bases and the V segment lost 7 bases, leaving 9 bases of the junction unmatched. The germline V gene encodes CDR1 SQVTM and CDR2 ANQGSEA. Here the CDR3 reads CSGISGGNYEQYF. CDR3 sequence (DNA): TGCAGCGGGATCTCCGGGGGGAACTACGAGCAGTACTTC.

This clonotype was found many times. The rearrangement joins TRBV18 to TRBJ2-5, with D possibly being TRBD2 (5 bases). Germline V gene sequence: CDR1 KGHSH, CDR2 LQKENI. V was trimmed by 9 bases and J by 5 bases, leaving 13 bases between them. This CDR3 region has 12 residues. CDR3 region: CARGPLGETQYF. DNA of the CDR3: TGTGCCAGAGGCCCACTAGGCGAGACCCAGTACTTC. The whole variable domain, remainder taken from reference TRBV18 and TRBJ2-5, is NAGVMQNPRHLVRRRGQEARLRCSPMKGHSHVYWYRQLPEEGLKFMVYLQKENIIDESGMPKERFSAEFPKEGPSILRIQQVVRGDSAAYFCARGPLGETQYFGPGTRLLVL.

This clonotype was seen many times. J is TRBJ2-2 and V is TRBV4-3, with 8 bases fitting TRBD2. The CDR3 is 15 residues long. V lost 4 bases and J lost 6; bases outside the gene matches: 7. Germline V lookup: CDR1 LGHNA, CDR2 YSLEER. The CDR3 nucleotides read TGCGCCAGCAGCCTAGGCTTGCGGGAGGCCGGGGAGCTGTTTTTT. Encoded protein: CASSLGLREAGELFF.

The DNA of the CDR3 is TGTGCCAGTCTCCCGAAGTCTTTCTGGTACAATGAGCAGTTCTTC. Protein product: CASLPKSFWYNEQFF. This chain joins TRBV6-2 or TRBV6-3 and TRBJ2-1; D is ambiguous. The V end was cut by 9 bases, the J end by 4 bases, with 19 bases between. CDR3 length: 15 amino acids. The germline gives CDR1 MNHEY, CDR2 SVGEGT.

This clonotype has at least ten counts. The CDR3 nucleotides read TGTGCCAGCAGCTCTAACCATGCCCAATCTGAGACCCAGTACTTC. The encoded protein is CASSSNHAQSETQYF. V is TRBV7-2 and J is TRBJ2-5, with D unclear. Germline values: CDR1 SGHTA, CDR2 FQGNSA. The CDR3 loop spans 15 amino acids. V was trimmed by 4 bases and J by 5 bases, leaving 17 bases between them. The full variable domain, with the rest looked up from reference TRBV7-2 and TRBJ2-5, is GAGVSQSPSNKVTEKGKDVELRCDPISGHTALYWYRQSLGQGLEFLIYFQGNSAPDKSGLPSDRFSAERTGGSVSTLTIQRTQQEDSAVYLCASSSNHAQSETQYFGPGTRLLVL.

The chain is built from TRBV3-1 and TRBJ1-3; D is possibly TRBD1 (6 bases). Between the trimmed V and J ends, which lost 2 bases and 4 bases, there was a span of 15 bases. Germline CDR1 is LGHDT and CDR2 is YNNKEL (reference sequence). The CDR3 runs 16 residues. This CDR3 is CASSQTGYLGGNTIYF. The CDR3 DNA reads as TGTGCCAGCAGCCAAACAGGGTATCTGGGAGGAAACACCATATATTTT.

This clonotype showed up just once. This may arise from a read error, as a much more abundant clone is one base away. The V gene is TRBV29-1, the J gene TRBJ2-7; D call uncertain. CDR3 length: 11 amino acids. Germline V gene sequence: CDR1 SQVTM, CDR2 ANQGSEA. V lost 7 bases and J 6 bases, leaving 13 bases between the germline ends. CDR3 nucleotides: TGCAGCGACTTCTCCCAGCCCGAGCAGTACTTC. Protein product: CSDFSQPEQYF.

This clonotype was detected ten times or more. The chain employs TRBV7-2 and TRBJ1-6; TRBD1 aligns across 7 bases. V dropped 2 bases and J dropped 10; count of bases not matched to a gene: 2. The CDR3 is made up of 13 amino acids. CDR1 SGHTA and CDR2 FQGNSA come from the germline V gene. The DNA of the CDR3 is TGTGCCAGCAGCTTACAGGGGGAATCACCCCTCCACTTT. Amino acids: CASSLQGESPLHF.

This clonotype has only a few counts. The chain is built from TRBV7-2 and TRBJ2-3, with a possible D match to TRBD2 (5 bases). Trimming shortened V by 3 bases and J by 2 bases, and 18 bases separated the two germline ends. There are 17 residues in the CDR3. Germline V gives CDR1 SGHTA, CDR2 FQGNSA. CDR3 sequence reads: CASSFSGRRSYTDTQYF. CDR3 in DNA: TGTGCCAGCAGCTTTTCCGGACGGAGGAGTTACACAGATACGCAGTATTTT.

The J gene is TRBJ2-7, the V gene TRBV18, with D perhaps matching TRBD2 (5 bases). V was clipped by 4 bases and J by 0 bases, with 16 bases between them. Germline V gene sequence: CDR1 KGHSH, CDR2 LQKENI. The CDR3 covers 16 residues. CDR3 in amino acids: CASSLSPTGSSYEQYF. The DNA of the CDR3 is TGTGCCAGCTCACTCTCCCCTACGGGGAGCTCCTACGAGCAGTACTTC. Filled out from reference TRBV18 and TRBJ2-7, the complete variable domain reads NAGVMQNPRHLVRRRGQEARLRCSPMKGHSHVYWYRQLPEEGLKFMVYLQKENIIDESGMPKERFSAEFPKEGPSILRIQQVVRGDSAAYFCASSLSPTGSSYEQYFGPGTRLTVT.

Turning to this clonotype: A much larger clone sits a single nucleotide away, making a read error possible. This chain joins TRBV4-2 and TRBJ2-5; 8 nucleotides align to TRBD2. The CDR3 extends over 16 amino acids. Germline V lookup: CDR1 LGHNA, CDR2 YNFKEQ. The CDR3 loop is CASSQASPGRGENQYF. The CDR3 nucleotides are TGTGCCAGCAGCCAAGCCTCTCCCGGGAGGGGAGAGAACCAGTACTTC.

This clonotype was recorded many times. This chain links TRBV20-1 with TRBJ2-7; D tentatively fits TRBD1 or TRBD2 (5 bases each). This CDR3 spans 15 amino acids. Deletions cut 3 bases from V and 2 bases from J, with 17 bases between. The germline V gene has CDR1 DFQATT and CDR2 SNEGSKA (reference sequence). The CDR3 coding sequence is TGCAGTGCTAGCCTTTGGGGGAGAGACGCCTACGAGCAGTACTTC. Encoded protein: CSASLWGRDAYEQYF.

This clonotype was recorded at least ten times. The gene calls are TRBV20-1 and TRBJ2-7; D remains unclear. This CDR3 is 14 amino acids long. Trimming pared 1 base from V and 7 bases from J, leaving 17 bases between. The germline gives CDR1 DFQATT, CDR2 SNEGSKA (reference sequence). The CDR3 spells CSARAGTILGEQYF. In nucleotides, the CDR3 is TGCAGTGCTAGAGCCGGTACTATACTCGGGGAGCAGTACTTC.

This clonotype was counted many times. The chain carries TRBV7-6 and TRBJ1-5, with D hard to call. CDR1 and CDR2 from the germline V gene are SGHVS and FNYEAQ. This CDR3 is 15 amino acids long. The V and J ends lost 5 bases and 2 bases respectively, with 13 bases between them. The CDR3 sequence: CASSTRASGNQPQHF. Written as DNA, the CDR3 is TGTGCCAGCAGCACCCGGGCCTCGGGCAATCAGCCCCAGCATTTT.

This clonotype has at least ten counts. This sequence joins TRBV29-1 and TRBJ1-2; no reliable D call. The CDR3 is 14 amino acids. Trimming removed 4 bases at V and 1 base at J, with 13 bases between. Germline CDR1 SQVTM, CDR2 ANQGSEA. CDR3 in DNA: TGCAGCGTTGTTCCAGGCGGAATTAACTATGGCTACACCTTC. Residues: CSVVPGGINYGYTF.

This clonotype was observed a few times. The CDR3 loop reads CASRYHSGYTTDTQYF. CDR3 coding DNA: TGTGCCAGCAGGTACCACTCGGGCTACACCACAGATACGCAGTATTTT. V is TRBV6-2 or TRBV6-3 and J is TRBJ2-3; D ambiguous. V was shortened by 6 bases and J by 2 bases, with 18 bases between the two germline ends. Germline V CDR1 and CDR2: MNHEY, SVGEGT. The CDR3 is made up of 16 amino acids.

In its sample, this clonotype was seen many times. The V call is TRBV20-1, the J call TRBJ2-2; a weak D match, TRBD2 (5 bases). Germline CDR1 and CDR2: DFQATT and SNEGSKA (reference sequence). Trimming removed 3 bases from V and 6 bases from J, with 11 bases in between. The CDR3 is 13 residues long. In DNA form, the CDR3 reads TGCAGTGCTAGGAAACTAGATCCCGGGGAGCTGTTTTTT. This translates into CSARKLDPGELFF.

In this sample, this clonotype turned up many times. CDR3: CASSSLADTQYF. In nucleotides, the CDR3 is TGTGCCAGCAGTTCGCTGGCAGATACGCAGTATTTT. The chain carries TRBV12-3 or TRBV12-4 and TRBJ2-3; D ambiguous. The CDR3 runs to 12 residues. V lost 4 bases, J lost 4 bases, and 6 bases lay in between.

This clonotype occurred many times. The chain links TRBV11-2 to TRBJ1-2, with a tentative D call TRBD1 (6 bases). V lost 2 bases and J 4 bases, leaving 11 bases between the germline ends. CDR1 is SGHAT, CDR2 FQNNGV, per germline. This CDR3 spans 14 amino acids. CDR3 nucleotide sequence: TGTGCCAGCAGCTTATTTGTAGGGGGCTATGGCTACACCTTC. Protein: CASSLFVGGYGYTF.

This clonotype appeared many times. V usage is TRBV7-3 and J usage is TRBJ1-5; a possible D gene is TRBD1 (5 bases). This CDR3 is built from 13 residues. Trimming shortened V by 3 bases and J by 6 bases, and 9 bases separated the two germline ends. Germline V gene sequence: CDR1 SGHTA, CDR2 FQGTGA. The CDR3 nucleotides read TGTGCCAGCAGCTTGCAGGGTGGTCAGCCCCAGCATTTT. Translated, it gives CASSLQGGQPQHF.

This clonotype was counted between two and nine times. Here the CDR3 DNA reads TGTGCCAGCAGCCCGGGGACTAGCGGGGCCACCTACAATGAGCAGTTCTTC. Its translation is CASSPGTSGATYNEQFF. The V call is TRBV5-4, the J call TRBJ2-1, with 13 bases aligning to TRBD2. This CDR3 has 17 residues. The germline V gene encodes CDR1 SGHNT and CDR2 YYREEE (reference sequence). The V and J ends lost 4 bases and 2 bases, in that order; junction bases with no gene match: 6.